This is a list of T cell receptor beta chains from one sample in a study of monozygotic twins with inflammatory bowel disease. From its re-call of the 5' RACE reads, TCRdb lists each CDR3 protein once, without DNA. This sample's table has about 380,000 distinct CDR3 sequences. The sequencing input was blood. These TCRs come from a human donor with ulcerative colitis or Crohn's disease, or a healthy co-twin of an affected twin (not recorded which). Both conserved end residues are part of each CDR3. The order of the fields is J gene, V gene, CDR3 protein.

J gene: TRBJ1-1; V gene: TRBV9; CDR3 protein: CASSFTGEAEAFF
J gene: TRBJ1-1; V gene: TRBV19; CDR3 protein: CASKGSQANTEAFF
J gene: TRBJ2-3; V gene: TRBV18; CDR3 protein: CASSAGQGSLGTQYF
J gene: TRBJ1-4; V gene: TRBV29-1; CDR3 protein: CSVGSPTPGGEKLFF
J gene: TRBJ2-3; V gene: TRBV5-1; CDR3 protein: CASSAWTSGSDTQYF
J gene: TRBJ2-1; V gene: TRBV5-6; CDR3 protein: CASSYGGGQFF
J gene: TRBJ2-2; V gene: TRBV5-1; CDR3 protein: CASSLFGTGGELFF
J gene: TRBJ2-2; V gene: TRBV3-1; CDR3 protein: CASSHVLIRDRLNTGELFF
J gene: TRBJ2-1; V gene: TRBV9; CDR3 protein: CASSSSKHGQGAYNEQFF
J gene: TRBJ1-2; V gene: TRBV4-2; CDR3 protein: CASSQDPSGNYGYTF
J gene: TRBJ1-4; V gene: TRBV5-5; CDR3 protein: CASSLASDVLIEKLFF
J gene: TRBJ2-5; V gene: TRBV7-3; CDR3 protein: CASSLGHHQETQYF
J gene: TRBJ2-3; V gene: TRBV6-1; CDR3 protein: CASSRAGVGTDTQYF
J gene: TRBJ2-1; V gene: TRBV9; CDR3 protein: CASSDSGGTYNEQFF
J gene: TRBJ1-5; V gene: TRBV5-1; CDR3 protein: CASSPGKDQPQHF
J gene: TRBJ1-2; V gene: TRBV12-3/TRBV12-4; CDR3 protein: CARNRQGLPYGYTF
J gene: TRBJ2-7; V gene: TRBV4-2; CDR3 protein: CASSQQTGTGSYEQYF
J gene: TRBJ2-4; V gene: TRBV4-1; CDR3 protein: CASSQDPPRAGAEKPKNIQYF
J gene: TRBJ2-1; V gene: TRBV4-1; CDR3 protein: CASSEGSARGQFF
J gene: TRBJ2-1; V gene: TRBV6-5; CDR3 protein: CASIKGGAGYDEQFF
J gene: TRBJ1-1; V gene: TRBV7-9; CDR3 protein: CASSLVGTVEAFF
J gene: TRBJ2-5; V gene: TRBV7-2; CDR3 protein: CASSLGQGTGPQYF
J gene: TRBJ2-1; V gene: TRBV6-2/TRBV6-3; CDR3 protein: CASSGGGSYNEQFF
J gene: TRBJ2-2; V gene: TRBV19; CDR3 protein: CASNPGPQAGELFF
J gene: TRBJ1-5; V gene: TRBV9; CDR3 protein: CASSLGENQPQHF
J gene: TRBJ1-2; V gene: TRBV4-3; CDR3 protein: CASSQEDRVYGYTF
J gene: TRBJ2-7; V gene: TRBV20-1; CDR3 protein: CSAKTGGLDYEQYF
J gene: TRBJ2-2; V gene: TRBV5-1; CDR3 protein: CASSVDMVRRVNTGELFF
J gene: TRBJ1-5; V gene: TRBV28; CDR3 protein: CASSLWGDRDQPQHF
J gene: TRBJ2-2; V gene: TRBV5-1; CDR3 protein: CASHRGGGGEAGELFF
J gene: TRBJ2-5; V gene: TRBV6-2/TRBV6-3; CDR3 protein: CASSYTTNTLQETQYF
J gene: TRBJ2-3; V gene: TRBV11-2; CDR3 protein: CASSVPESGLSTDTQYF
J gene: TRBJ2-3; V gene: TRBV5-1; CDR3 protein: CASSSLPPGTEIRSTQYF
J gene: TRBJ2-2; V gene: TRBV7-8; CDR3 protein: CASSQGQGSGELFF
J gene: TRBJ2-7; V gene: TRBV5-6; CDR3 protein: CASSSSGLFDEQYF
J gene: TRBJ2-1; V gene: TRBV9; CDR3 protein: CASSVGGLAGNNEQFF
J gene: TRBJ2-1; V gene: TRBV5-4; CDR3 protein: CASSLDSLGGYNEQFF
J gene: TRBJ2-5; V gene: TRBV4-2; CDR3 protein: CASSQESDWETQYF
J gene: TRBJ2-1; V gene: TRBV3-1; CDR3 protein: CASSRRGGSPYNEQFF
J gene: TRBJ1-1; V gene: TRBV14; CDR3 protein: CASSQDIWGGRNTEAFF
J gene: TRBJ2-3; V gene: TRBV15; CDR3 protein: CATNANRGRTDTQYF
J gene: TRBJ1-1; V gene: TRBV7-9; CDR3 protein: CASSPGRSALDTEAFF
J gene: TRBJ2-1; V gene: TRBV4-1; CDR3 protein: CASSQVPTSGGNEQFF
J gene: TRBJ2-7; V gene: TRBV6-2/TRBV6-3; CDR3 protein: CASSYYPGIDYEQYF
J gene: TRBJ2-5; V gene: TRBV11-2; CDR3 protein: CASSIIQETQYF
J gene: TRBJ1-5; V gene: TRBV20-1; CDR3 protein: CSKKRTGTNQPQHF
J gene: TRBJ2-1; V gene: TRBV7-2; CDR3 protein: CASGLGPASGAYNEQFF
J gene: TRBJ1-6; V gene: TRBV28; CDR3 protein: CASSSPTGGSGSPLHF
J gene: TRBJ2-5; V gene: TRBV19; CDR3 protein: CASSTGFTDLFQETQYF
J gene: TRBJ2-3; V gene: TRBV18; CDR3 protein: CASLARLADTQYF
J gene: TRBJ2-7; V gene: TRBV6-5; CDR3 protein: CASSYRSGTEAYEQYF
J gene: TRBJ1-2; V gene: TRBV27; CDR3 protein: CASSPAGRGYTF
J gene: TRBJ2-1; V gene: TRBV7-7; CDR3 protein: CASSTTGLDNEQFF
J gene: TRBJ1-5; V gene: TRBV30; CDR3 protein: CAWSVQTGGRQPQHF
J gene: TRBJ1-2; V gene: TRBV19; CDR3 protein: CASSPRTGKYYGYTF
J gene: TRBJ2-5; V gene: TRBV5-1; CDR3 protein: CASSLGGYQETQYF
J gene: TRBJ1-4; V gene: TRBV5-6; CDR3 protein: CASSYRQPLLVDEKLFF
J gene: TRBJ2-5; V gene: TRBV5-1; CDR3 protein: CASSFPGLAGGQETQYF
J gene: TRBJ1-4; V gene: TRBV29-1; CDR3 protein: CSATGRLWEKLFF
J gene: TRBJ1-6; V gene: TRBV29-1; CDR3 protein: CSVGDGQNSPLHF